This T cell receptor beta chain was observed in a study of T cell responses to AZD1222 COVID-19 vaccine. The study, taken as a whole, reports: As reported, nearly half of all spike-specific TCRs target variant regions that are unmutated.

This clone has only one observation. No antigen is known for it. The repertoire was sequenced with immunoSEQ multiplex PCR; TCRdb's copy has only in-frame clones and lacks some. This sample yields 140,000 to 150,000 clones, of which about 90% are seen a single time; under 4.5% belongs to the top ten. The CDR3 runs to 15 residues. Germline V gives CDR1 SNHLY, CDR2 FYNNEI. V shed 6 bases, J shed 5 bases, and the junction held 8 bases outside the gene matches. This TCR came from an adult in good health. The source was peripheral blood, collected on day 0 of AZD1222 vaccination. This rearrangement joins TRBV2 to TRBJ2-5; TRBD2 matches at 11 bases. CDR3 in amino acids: CASSKLAGAGETQYF. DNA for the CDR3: TGTGCCAGCAGCAAACTAGCGGGAGCTGGGGAGACCCAGTACTTC.